This TCR beta chain originates from a study of blood T cell repertoires in COVID-19 (TCRdb year 2020). At the level of the whole study: Samples from collaborators originated in the United States, Italy and Spain and spanned both the acute and convalescent phases of COVID-19. Where available, HLA class I and class II types were taken from metadata supplied by the sample provider and were not determined by assay-based typing. Subjects who had been exposed to COVID-19, were actively infected with it, or had recovered from it provided the deeply sampled blood TCRbeta repertoires that made up the dataset. Sample metadata almost always included a de-identified subject ID, COVID-19 status, age in years and sex. The repertoires were released in a freely available public database intended as a resource for research on the immune response to SARS-CoV-2. Samples came from the ongoing ImmuneRACE study (first 160 participants) plus 1,254 subjects from 6 global collaborators. The material from the prospective study consisted of cDNA or gDNA derived from T cells, B-cell-depleted T cells, or PBMCs. The paper's findings and limits, for the study overall: How much clinical and demographic metadata was included differed by source and by participant, and the metadata was provided uncurated.

There are 16 amino acids in the CDR3, from cysteine to phenylalanine inclusive. Just the 48-base CDR3 DNA is kept, in frame starting at base 1. Concerning this clone: The specificity of this receptor is unknown. No per-base quality is available; no much larger clone lies one base away.

The immunoSEQ Assay, a bias-controlled multiplex PCR, was used to amplify TCRbeta CDR3 regions from genomic DNA. Under the source paper's analysis protocol: Within the assay, amplification of reference gene primers was used to estimate how many nucleated cells each sample contained. To quantify the absolute abundance of each unique TCRbeta CDR3 rearrangement, sequence reads were collapsed and filtered. For each sample, productive Simpson clonality was calculated as the square root of Simpson's diversity index over productive rearrangements. TCRdb obtained this table from immuneACCESS and retained in-frame rearrangements with V and J assigned. These tables miss some clones; where compared with another copy, unresolved V genes account for less than half of the shortfall, and the remainder is unexplained. The D gene and trimming were derived from the DNA, and the V and J assignments and clone size from that table. The sample includes roughly 210,000 clones, with approximately 81% observed a single time. The top ten hold roughly a tenth of the sample.

In Seattle, one collaborating source enrolled patients while the infection was active and tracked those patients longitudinally over the course of disease. Each collaborating institution followed its own protocols to collect whole blood in K2EDTA tubes. For TCRbeta analysis, collaborators shipped samples in one of three forms: frozen whole blood, isolated PBMCs, or DNA extracted from either of those sample types. The chain was built from TRBV1 and TRBJ1-2. TRBV1 has pseudogene status. Sequencing was carried out using peripheral blood. This sequence originates from an elderly woman with COVID-19, enrolled during active disease. The DNA sequence is given as TGCACCAGCAGCCAAGTGAAGCTTTGCGCTAACTATGGCTACACCTTC. Its protein is CTSSQVKLCANYGYTF.